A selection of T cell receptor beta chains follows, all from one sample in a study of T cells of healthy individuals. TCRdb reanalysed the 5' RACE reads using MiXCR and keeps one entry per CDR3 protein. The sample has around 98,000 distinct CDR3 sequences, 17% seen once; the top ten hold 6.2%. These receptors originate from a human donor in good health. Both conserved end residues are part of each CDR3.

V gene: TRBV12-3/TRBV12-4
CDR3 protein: CASSFGTLSTGELFF

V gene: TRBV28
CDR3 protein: CASSPDAADTQYF

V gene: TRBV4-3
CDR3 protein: CASSQRTDNPNTEAFF

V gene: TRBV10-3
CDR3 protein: CAISERRGRVADTQYF

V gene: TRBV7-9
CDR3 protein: CASSGQGTYEQYF

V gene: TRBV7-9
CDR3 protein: CASSPQGAAYGYTF

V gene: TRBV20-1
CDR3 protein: CSARVWGSGNTIYF

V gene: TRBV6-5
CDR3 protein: CASSYSGQGADNSPLHF

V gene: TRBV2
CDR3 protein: CASSDRGGVGSPLHF